This entry lists 27 T cell receptor beta chains sequenced from one sample in a study of tumor-infiltrating lymphocytes in primary liver carcinoma. Unsorted bulk tissue (about 20-30 mg) underwent RNA and DNA co-extraction. A primer in the constant region served to generate TCR beta cDNA from roughly 450 ng of total RNA. ARM-PCR was slightly modified, and three nested multiplex PCR rounds with it gave rise to the TCR beta libraries. The first two PCR rounds used TRBV1-TRBV30 forward primers with a C-beta reverse primer, 10 to 11 cycles each. TCRdb independently ran MiXCR on the multiplex PCR reads; one entry per CDR3 protein. The sample carries approximately 74,000 distinct CDR3 sequences, over 55% recorded once. The material sequenced was liver tumor tissue from sampling region 4. Subset: tumor region T4, right-lateral pole. These receptors were collected from a woman aged 60 to 75 with primary liver carcinoma and hepatitis B virus infection.

Points on this clonotype: The junction departs from the called germline gene at one end, perhaps through a read error. The gene calls are TRBV11-3 and TRBJ2-2, with D maybe TRBD2 (6 bases). CDR3 length: 12 residues. Germline CDR1 is SGHNT and CDR2 is YENEEA. CDR3 amino acids: CGSSPRGGELFF. CDR3 coding DNA: TGTGGCAGCAGCCCGCGGGGCGGGGAGCTGTTCTTT. Full variable domain (outside the CDR3, taken from reference TRBV11-3 and TRBJ2-2): EAGVVQSPRYKIIEKKQPVAFWCNPISGHNTLYWYLQNLGQGPELLIRYENEEAVDDSQLPKDRFSAERLKGVDSTLKIQPAELGDSAVYLCGSSPRGGELFFGEGSRLTVL.

Turning to this clonotype: Given a much more abundant clone one base away, this may be a read error. The chain employs TRBV28 and TRBJ1-2; 7 bases fit TRBD1. The germline V gene has CDR1 MDHEN and CDR2 SYDVKM. The CDR3 is 12 amino acids. J was trimmed by 9 bases and V by 5 bases; bases with no gene match: 6. This CDR3 is CASSPDRACYTF. For the CDR3, the DNA is TGTGCCAGCAGTCCCGACAGGGCTTGCTACACCTTC.

For this clonotype: This may stem from a read error, because a much larger clone lies one nucleotide away. CDR3 sequence: CPSSPGTSGMGEQFF. DNA of the CDR3: TGCCCCAGCAGCCCCGGGACTAGCGGGATGGGTGAGCAGTTCTTC. The chain links TRBV5-1 to TRBJ2-1; TRBD2 matches at 13 bases. CDR3 length equals 15 residues. Germline CDR1 is SGHRS and CDR2 is YFSETQ. Complete variable domain (other parts from reference TRBV5-1 and TRBJ2-1): KAGVTQTPRYLIKTRGQQVTLSCSPISGHRSVSWYQQTPGQGLQFLFEYFSETQRNKGNFPGRFSGRQFSNSRSEMNVSTLELGDSALYLCPSSPGTSGMGEQFFGPGTRLTVL.

This rearrangement joins TRBV2 to TRBJ2-3; TRBD2 is a possible D gene (6 bases). Germline values: CDR1 SNHLY, CDR2 FYNNEI. The CDR3 is 12 residues long. CDR3 sequence (DNA): TGTACCACCAGTACGGGGGCAGATACGCAGTATTTT. This gives the protein CTTSTGADTQYF.

This clonotype was detected many times. This chain connects TRBV29-1 to TRBJ2-3, with TRBD2 matching 7 bases. Germline V lookup: CDR1 SQVTM, CDR2 ANQGSEA. V lost 6 bases and J lost 2; bases outside the gene matches: 5. The length of the CDR3 is 13 residues. The DNA of the CDR3 is TGCAGCGTGATGCGGGGGAACACAGATACGCAGTATTTT. As protein: CSVMRGNTDTQYF.

On this clonotype itself: At one end, the junction sequence differs from germline, possibly due to a read error. The rearrangement joins TRBV6-1 to TRBJ2-7; 8 bases are a match to TRBD2. There are 15 residues in the CDR3. Germline CDR1 reads MNHNS; CDR2 reads SASEGT. CDR3 residues: CASSEISGSHLGQYF. CDR3 in DNA: TGCGCCAGCAGTGAAATAAGCGGGAGCCACCTCGGGCAGTACTTC.

Concerning this clonotype itself: At one end the junction does not follow the germline gene, possibly because of a read error. The rearrangement uses TRBV11-3 and TRBJ2-1, with TRBD2 as a possible D gene (6 bases). The CDR3 extends over 15 amino acids. In germline, CDR1 is SGHNT, CDR2 YENEEA. CDR3 nucleotide sequence: TGTGCCAGCAGCTTGGGGGACTCAGCCCACAATGATCAGTTCTTC. The encoded protein is CASSLGDSAHNDQFF.

This clonotype appeared many times. This chain joins TRBV7-9 and TRBJ2-1; no clear D. Germline CDR1 and CDR2: SEHNR and FQNEAQ (reference sequence). The CDR3 spans 12 residues. The V and J ends lost 5 bases and 8 bases respectively, with 10 bases between them. The CDR3: CASSRTVDEQFF. The DNA of the CDR3 is TGTGCCAGCAGCCGGACCGTGGATGAGCAGTTCTTC. Supplemented by reference TRBV7-9 and TRBJ2-1, the full variable domain reads DTGVSQNPRHKITKRGQNVTFRCDPISEHNRLYWYRQTLGQGPEFLTYFQNEAQLEKSRLLSDRFSAERPKGSFSTLEIQRTEQGDSAMYLCASSRTVDEQFFGPGTRLTVL.

Many counts were recorded for this clonotype. The chain employs TRBV7-9 and TRBJ2-1; 10 bases are a match to TRBD2. The CDR3 spans 16 residues. The J segment lost 8 bases and the V segment lost 4 bases, leaving 11 bases of the junction unmatched. Per the germline V gene, CDR1 is SEHNR and CDR2 is FQNEAQ (reference sequence). The CDR3 loop is CASSSWGAGGPDEQFF. DNA for the CDR3: TGTGCCAGCAGCTCATGGGGAGCGGGAGGGCCTGATGAGCAGTTCTTC.

This chain links TRBV25-1 with TRBJ1-1, with D perhaps TRBD1 (6 bases). Germline lookup yields CDR1 MGHDK and CDR2 SYGVNS. The CDR3 covers 12 residues. With 1 base removed from V and 8 bases from J, the gap between germline ends came to 8 bases. Here the CDR3 reads CASSESGQEAFF. The CDR3 coding sequence is TGTGCCAGCAGTGAATCAGGACAGGAAGCTTTCTTT.

Points on this clonotype: A read error is likely, as this CDR3 ends without the conserved phenylalanine or tryptophan. The chain uses TRBV4-1 and TRBJ1-5, with no clear D. CDR1 and CDR2 (germline): MGHRA, YSYEKL. The CDR3 totals 15 residues. This chain's CDR3 is CASSQVGWSNRPQHL. The DNA of the CDR3 is TGCGCCAGCAGCCAAGTGGGGTGGAGCAATCGGCCCCAGCATTTA.

This clonotype turned up a few times. A read error is possible here, since a much larger clone lies one base away. This chain uses TRBV6-6 with TRBJ2-3; no firm D call. CDR1 is MNHNY and CDR2 is SVGAGI in the germline V gene (reference sequence). The CDR3 covers 13 residues. V lost 4 bases to trimming and J lost 7 bases, with 12 bases between them. CDR3 sequence (DNA): TGTGCCAGCAGTTCGGATTCCCTAAATACGCAGTATTTT. It encodes CASSSDSLNTQYF.

Note on this clonotype: This is likely a read error, given that the CDR3 carries no conserved phenylalanine or tryptophan at its end. The chain has TRBV29-1 and TRBJ1-1, with D possibly TRBD1 on 6 matching bases. The V gene's germline CDR1 is SQVTM and CDR2 ANQGSEA. V dropped 4 bases and J dropped 5 bases, with 17 bases sitting between them. This CDR3 is 14 amino acids long. The CDR3 coding sequence is TGCAGCGTTGCCCGGGACACCGTTGGGACTGAAGCTTTCTCT. It codes for CSVARDTVGTEAFS.

With respect to this clonotype: One end of the junction fails to match germline, which may point to a read error. The chain couples TRBV11-2 to TRBJ2-1, with 13 positions matching TRBD2. Germline V gene lookup returns CDR1 SGHAT and CDR2 FQNNGV. The CDR3 runs 16 residues. The chain's CDR3 is CTSSLVGTSGTNEQFF. CDR3 DNA sequence: TGTACCAGCAGCTTAGTTGGGACTAGCGGGACCAATGAACAGTTCTTC. The full variable domain, completed using reference TRBV11-2 and TRBJ2-1, is EAGVAQSPRYKIIEKRQSVAFWCNPISGHATLYWYQQILGQGPKLLIQFQNNGVVDDSQLPKDRFSAERLKGVDSTLKIQPAKLEDSAVYLCTSSLVGTSGTNEQFFGPGTRLTVL.

This clonotype was seen a few times. A much larger clone sits a single nucleotide away, making a read error possible. The chain combines TRBV28 with TRBJ1-2; no clear D. V dropped 3 bases and J dropped 4 bases, with 6 bases sitting between them. The germline V gene encodes CDR1 MDHEN and CDR2 SYDVKM. This CDR3 is built from 12 residues. The CDR3 sequence is CASSFWGYGYTF. The CDR3 DNA reads as TGTGCCAGCAGTTTTTGGGGCTATGGCTACACCTTC.

With regard to this clonotype: This CDR3 is missing its conserved last phenylalanine or tryptophan, likely due to a read error. The chain recombines TRBV6-5 with TRBJ2-3, with a tentative D call TRBD2 (5 bases). The CDR3 contains 14 residues. Germline V gene lookup returns CDR1 MNHEY and CDR2 SVGAGI. CDR3 in amino acids: CVSSPSPRDDTQYL. The CDR3 DNA reads TGTGTCAGCAGTCCTAGCCCTCGTGACGATACGCAGTATTTA.

Of note for this clonotype: A read error may produce the germline difference seen at one junction end. The V and J genes are TRBV15 and TRBJ2-2; the D is unclear. The CDR3 is 14 amino acids. Germline assignment: CDR1 LNHNV and CDR2 YYDKDF (reference sequence). The DNA for the CDR3 is TGTGCCACCAGCAGAGATCCGAACGCCGGGGAGCTGTTTTTT. This translates into CATSRDPNAGELFF. The full variable domain, completed using reference TRBV15 and TRBJ2-2, is DAMVIQNPRYQVTQFGKPVTLSCSQTLNHNVMYWYQQKSSQAPKLLFHYYDKDFNNEADTPDNFQSRRPNTSFCFLDIRSPGLGDTAMYLCATSRDPNAGELFFGEGSRLTVL.

This clonotype was observed a handful of times. A much larger clone lies one base from this, so it may be a read error. The chain recombines TRBV12-3 or TRBV12-4 with TRBJ2-2, with D perhaps TRBD2 (6 bases). The CDR3 length is 14 residues. V lost 4 bases, J lost 7 bases, and 13 bases lay in between. The CDR3 sequence: CASSSSPGVGELFF. The CDR3 bases are TGTGCCAGCAGTTCCTCCCCGGGGGTCGGGGAGCTGTTTTTT.

Concerning this clonotype itself: A much larger clone sits a single nucleotide away, making a read error possible. J is TRBJ1-6 and V is TRBV6-1; possibly TRBD1 for D (6 bases). Germline CDR1 is MNHNS and CDR2 is SASEGT. The CDR3 has 14 residues. Trimming pared 10 bases from V and 7 bases from J, leaving 17 bases between. The CDR3 coding sequence is TGTGCCAACAGCCGGGGGCTCGTAAATTCACCCCTCCACTTT. It translates to CANSRGLVNSPLHF.

As to this clonotype: With a much larger clone just one base away, this may be a read error. The chain joins TRBV28 to TRBJ1-1; D ambiguous. This CDR3 is built from 13 residues. Germline V gives CDR1 MDHEN, CDR2 SYDVKM. The CDR3 reads CVSTNRMNTEAFF. In nucleotides, the CDR3 is TGTGTCAGCACGAACCGGATGAACACTGAAGCTTTCTTT. Looking up the rest from reference TRBV28 and TRBJ1-1 gives the full variable domain: DVKVTQSSRYLVKRTGEKVFLECVQDMDHENMFWYRQDPGLGLRLIYFSYDVKMKEKGDIPEGYSVSREKKERFSLILESASTNQTSMYLCVSTNRMNTEAFFGQGTRLTVV.

Comment on this clonotype: Possible read error: a much larger clone is one base away. The V call is TRBV28, the J call TRBJ2-7; no reliable D call. The CDR3 contains 14 residues. V was trimmed by 2 bases and J by 5 bases, leaving 13 bases between them. Germline V gives CDR1 MDHEN, CDR2 SYDVKM. CDR3 loop: CASSLGVRRNEQYF. The DNA of the CDR3 is TGTGCCAGCAGTTTAGGGGTGCGTCGGAACGAGCAGTACTTC.

This clonotype occurred many times. V gene TRBV7-8 combines with J gene TRBJ2-3, with D perhaps matching TRBD2 (6 bases). CDR3 length: 16 residues. Between the trimmed V and J ends, which lost 1 base and 2 bases, there was a span of 13 bases. Germline CDR1 and CDR2: SGHVS and FQNEAQ. The CDR3 spells CASSLVGGRLTDTQYF. The CDR3 nucleotides read TGTGCCAGCAGCTTAGTCGGGGGACGACTCACAGATACGCAGTATTTT.

This clonotype was detected many times. The chain joins TRBV5-4 to TRBJ1-1, with 8 bases lining up with TRBD1. The CDR3 contains 14 residues. V was clipped by 3 bases and J by 4 bases; unmatched bases: 5. Germline loops: CDR1 SGHNT, CDR2 YYREEE (reference sequence). The CDR3 reads CASSSRTGPTEAFF. DNA for the CDR3: TGTGCCAGCAGCTCAAGGACAGGGCCCACTGAAGCTTTCTTT.

Note on this clonotype: Relative to the germline gene, one junction end is altered; a read error may explain this. The chain joins TRBV5-5 to TRBJ1-6; D is possibly TRBD1 (6 bases). Looked up from germline, CDR1 is SGHKS and CDR2 is YYEKEE (reference sequence). The CDR3 extends over 15 amino acids. In DNA, the CDR3 is TGTGCCAGCAGCTTGATCAGGGGCCTTAACTCACACCTCCACTTT. This sequence encodes CASSLIRGLNSHLHF.

Note on this clonotype: An end of the junction differs from the germline gene, which may be a read error. The chain combines TRBV12-3 or TRBV12-4 with TRBJ1-2, with 10 bases aligning to TRBD1. This CDR3 has 16 amino acids. Written as DNA, the CDR3 is TGTCCCAGCAGCCGGACAGGGGGTCTAAGTCGGGATGGCTACACCTTC. Translating gives CPSSRTGGLSRDGYTF.

About this clonotype: One end of the junction is discordant with germline, which a read error may explain. J is TRBJ2-1 and V is TRBV6-1; D remains ambiguous. This CDR3 is built from 14 residues. Germline CDR1 MNHNS, CDR2 SASEGT. The CDR3 sequence is CASSRLGSLKEQFF. The CDR3 coding sequence is TGTGCTAGCAGCCGCCTAGGTTCGCTCAAGGAGCAGTTCTTC.

A single count supports this clonotype. This CDR3 fails to terminate in the conserved phenylalanine or tryptophan, so it likely reflects a read error. V and J are TRBV12-5 and TRBJ2-1, with TRBD2 matching over 11 bases. After removal of 1 base from V and 2 bases from J, the junction contained 4 bases not matched to a gene. Germline V gene sequence: CDR1 LGHNT, CDR2 FRNRAP. CDR3 length: 17 amino acids. The CDR3 DNA follows: TGTGCTAGTGGTTTGGCCATGACTAGCGGGACCTACAATGAGCAGTTCTTG. Encoded protein: CASGLAMTSGTYNEQFL.